This T cell receptor (beta chain) was identified in a study of control samples from healthy donors and cancer patients. TCRdb's table, derived via immunoSEQ multiplex PCR, lists solely in-frame clones and lacks some. Of around 120,000 clones in the sample, about 92% were seen once. Germline lookup yields CDR1 MDHEN and CDR2 SYDVKM. The CDR3 is 15 amino acids. V was pared by 5 bases and J by 10 bases, with 18 bases between. The chain couples TRBV28 to TRBJ1-6; D remains unclear. This receptor was identified in a man aged 50-59 years with head and neck cancer. The sequencing input was PBMCs. The CDR3 coding sequence is TGTGCCAGCAGTCTCTTCCAAGTCGGGAGCTCACCCCTCCACTTT. Encoded protein: CASSLFQVGSSPLHF.